This T cell receptor beta chain was sequenced during a study of cytomegalovirus exposure and HLA in healthy donors. Study results and caveats: It is likely that the observed cluster of highly shared sequence variants was a sequencing artifact. The study carried out a later analysis of TCR beta sequences. It associated some 17,000 of them with specific HLA alleles at a false discovery rate of 0.05.

About this clone itself: Its antigen is not known.

Use of 60 Vbeta and 13 Jbeta primers characterized the PCR. TCRdb keeps only in-frame clones here, not all; method: immunoSEQ multiplex PCR. The top ten hold 1.1% to 1.5% of the sample, which has some 200,000 clones, 65% to 90% seen once. Looked up from germline, CDR1 is SGHVS and CDR2 is FQNEAQ. The CDR3 sequence is 15 residues long. Trimming cost V 1 base and J 4 bases, with 13 bases left between them. The clonotype comes from a girl between 5 and 17 years old in good health and CMV-seronegative. The V call is TRBV7-8, the J call TRBJ2-5; the D gene is possibly TRBD1 (6 bases). Sequenced: PBMCs. The CDR3 nucleotides are TGTGCCAGCAGCTTAGTGAGGGGGTTCGGAGAGACCCAGTACTTC. Its protein product is CASSLVRGFGETQYF.